One and the same sample provided the 3 T cell receptor beta chains below, sequenced in a study of T cells in Graves' hyperthyroidism and ophthalmopathy. TCR beta CDR3 region amplification was performed from RNA transcripts. During a first-round RT-PCR of the TCR CDR3, the HTBI primer set was used. Using its own MiXCR run on the multiplex PCR reads, TCRdb lists one record per CDR3 protein. The table lists approximately 510,000 distinct CDR3 sequences, roughly 45% of them singletons. Material for sequencing was peripheral blood or thyroid tissue (not recorded which). The receptors stem from an adult woman with Graves' disease, either hyperthyroidism or ophthalmopathy (not recorded which).

This clonotype was counted a few times. The V and J genes are TRBV2 and TRBJ1-6, with D possibly TRBD1 on 6 matching bases. V lost 8 bases and J lost 8, with 13 bases in between. The V gene's germline CDR1 is SNHLY and CDR2 FYNNEI. This CDR3 is 13 amino acids long. For the CDR3, the DNA is TGTGCCAGCTCGAAGGGGGGAGATTCACCCCTCCACTTT. Translating it yields CASSKGGDSPLHF. Based on the CDR3 plus reference TRBV2 and TRBJ1-6, the full variable domain is EPEVTQTPSHQVTQMGQEVILRCVPISNHLYFYWYRQILGQKVEFLVSFYNNEISEKSEIFDDQFSVERPDGSNFTLKIRSTKLEDSAMYFCASSKGGDSPLHFGNGTRLTVT.

This rearrangement joins TRBV7-2 to TRBJ1-1, with TRBD1 matching over 10 bases. The V gene's germline CDR1 is SGHTA and CDR2 FQGNSA. The CDR3 sequence is 17 residues long. J lost 8 bases, V lost 5 bases, and 17 bases had no gene match. CDR3 sequence: CASSLAPGQGKPEEAFF. The CDR3 DNA follows: TGTGCCAGCAGCCTCGCCCCGGGACAGGGGAAGCCTGAGGAAGCTTTCTTT.

The rearrangement uses TRBV7-2 and TRBJ2-6; 8 bases fit TRBD1. V lost 5 bases to trimming and J lost 1 base; unmatched junction nucleotides: 7. The CDR3 covers 17 residues. Germline V gene data show CDR1 as SGHTA and CDR2 as FQGNSA. CDR3 amino acids: CASSPTGGISGANVLTF. The CDR3 DNA reads TGTGCCAGCAGCCCCACAGGGGGTATTTCTGGGGCCAACGTCCTGACTTTC.